The 5 T cell receptor beta chains in this list originate from one sample, sequenced in a study of T cell responses to AZD1222 COVID-19 vaccine. Some clones are missing from TCRdb's copy, which holds only in-frame ones; the method was immunoSEQ multiplex PCR. Of roughly 49,000 clones listed, approximately 90% were seen once; the top ten hold 2.7%. Sequencing used peripheral blood, obtained 28 days after the second AZD1222 dose. These receptors all stem from an adult who received the AZD1222 COVID-19 vaccine.

The chain employs TRBV7-8 and TRBJ2-1, with D tentatively TRBD2 (6 bases). V was shortened by 4 bases and J by 0 bases, with 16 bases between the two germline ends. The CDR3 is 17 residues long. Germline CDR1 is SGHVS and CDR2 is FQNEAQ. CDR3 loop: CASSSQHYGSSYNEQFF. The CDR3, as DNA: TGTGCCAGCAGCTCTCAACATTACGGGAGCTCCTACAATGAGCAGTTCTTC.

The CDR3 region is CASRRRGGAFSEAFF. CDR3 nucleotide sequence: TGTGCCAGCAGGCGCCGGGGGGGCGCATTCTCTGAAGCTTTCTTT. The chain uses TRBV6-5 and TRBJ1-1, with D possibly TRBD1 on 6 matching bases. The V and J ends lost 6 bases and 6 bases respectively, with 20 bases between them. The CDR3 extends over 15 amino acids. Germline values: CDR1 MNHEY, CDR2 SVGAGI.

The chain recombines TRBV5-4 with TRBJ2-1; TRBD1 is a possible D gene (6 bases). The length of the CDR3 is 17 residues. Trimming pared 4 bases from V and 10 bases from J, leaving 27 bases between. Germline-derived CDR1 and CDR2 are SGHNT and YYREEE (reference sequence). This CDR3 is CASSTKKGVVQSEEQFF. The CDR3 nucleotides are TGTGCCAGCAGCACCAAAAAGGGGGTGGTCCAGAGTGAGGAGCAGTTCTTC.

This chain uses TRBV7-8 with TRBJ1-4; the match to TRBD1 covers 11 bases. This CDR3 has 14 residues. The germline gives CDR1 SGHVS, CDR2 FQNEAQ. Trimming removed 3 bases from V and 7 bases from J; junction bases left unmatched: 1. For the CDR3, the DNA is TGTGCCAGCAGCTTGGACAGGGGGCCTGAAAAACTGTTTTTT. Its translation: CASSLDRGPEKLFF.

The chain combines TRBV15 with TRBJ2-3; D may be TRBD2 (7 bases). The CDR3 length is 15 residues. Germline assignment: CDR1 LNHNV and CDR2 YYDKDF (reference sequence). Trimming pared 5 bases from V and 0 bases from J, leaving 12 bases between. CDR3 amino acids: CATSAGAASTDTQYF. The CDR3 coding sequence is TGTGCCACCAGCGCGGGGGCAGCTAGCACAGATACGCAGTATTTT. The variable domain in full, with the rest retrieved from reference TRBV15 and TRBJ2-3, is DAMVIQNPRYQVTQFGKPVTLSCSQTLNHNVMYWYQQKSSQAPKLLFHYYDKDFNNEADTPDNFQSRRPNTSFCFLDIRSPGLGDTAMYLCATSAGAASTDTQYFGPGTRLTVL.